This T cell receptor (beta chain) was retrieved from a study of blood T cell repertoires in COVID-19. At the level of the study: Collection of acute and convalescent COVID-19 samples took place in the United States, Italy and Spain. T cells, B-cell-depleted T cells, or PBMCs supplied cDNA or gDNA.

Profiling relied on immunoSEQ multiplex PCR, and the TCRdb table lists in-frame clones only, not all of them. The repertoire holds roughly 130,000 clones, with more than 70% as singletons. The sequence was obtained from a man between 70 and 80 years old with acute or convalescent COVID-19. The sequenced material came from peripheral blood.

For the CDR3, the DNA is TGTGCCAGCAGCCCAGGACAGGGGGCCACTCAGCCCCAGCATTTT. Translation: CASSPGQGATQPQHF. The V and J genes are TRBV4-2 and TRBJ1-5; 11 nucleotides match TRBD1. There are 15 residues in the CDR3. The junction had 5 bases not matched to a gene; V was cut back by 4 bases and J by 6 bases. Looked up from germline, CDR1 is LGHNA and CDR2 is YNFKEQ.